Listed here are 24 T cell receptor beta chains from one sample, sequenced in a study of CD8 T cells in ankylosing spondylitis. Broader study findings: Seemingly characteristic of ankylosing spondylitis blood was a TCR beta motif consisting of about 8 highly homologous variants.

TCRdb fed the 5' RACE reads into MiXCR, producing one record per CDR3 protein. This table holds 750,000 to 850,000 distinct CDR3 sequences, about 10% found once. These TCRs' antigens remain unknown. Sequencing used blood, either unsorted or a sorted T cell fraction (not recorded which). The receptor set was obtained from a male donor with ankylosing spondylitis.

This chain's CDR3 is CASSSSGSSNHEQYF. The CDR3 region has the DNA TGTGCCAGCAGTTCTAGCGGGAGTAGCAATCACGAGCAGTACTTC. This sequence joins TRBV27 and TRBJ2-7, with 10 positions matching TRBD2. This CDR3 contains 15 residues. Losses at the gene ends were 4 bases for V and 5 bases for J; bases not matched to a gene: 8. In germline, CDR1 is MNHEY, CDR2 SMNVEV (reference sequence).

The chain recombines TRBV20-1 with TRBJ1-1; TRBD1 agrees at 7 bases. The V and J ends lost 4 bases and 9 bases, in that order; junction bases with no gene match: 8. The CDR3 extends over 12 amino acids. Germline V lookup: CDR1 DFQATT, CDR2 SNEGSKA (reference sequence). The CDR3 is CSAIYRGGKAFF. In nucleotides, the CDR3 is TGCAGTGCTATCTACAGGGGCGGCAAAGCTTTCTTT.

The chain is built from TRBV18 and TRBJ2-3; tentatively, D is TRBD1 or TRBD2 (5 bases each). This CDR3 is 12 amino acids long. V was shortened by 2 bases and J by 14 bases, with 14 bases between the two germline ends. In germline, CDR1 is KGHSH, CDR2 LQKENI. The CDR3 spells CASSPGPGTGYF. The CDR3 DNA sequence: TGTGCCAGCTCACCAGGCCCAGGGACCGGGTATTTT.

This clonotype was picked up a small number of times. The rearrangement links TRBV5-5 to TRBJ1-1, with a possible D match to TRBD1 (5 bases). Trimming left V 3 bases short and J 0 bases short, with 12 bases between. This CDR3 is built from 15 residues. The germline CDR1 and CDR2 sequences are SGHKS and YYEKEE (reference sequence). In DNA form, the CDR3 reads TGTGCCAGCAGCTCAGTGATGGGGGTGAACACTGAAGCTTTCTTT. Amino acid sequence: CASSSVMGVNTEAFF.

There are a few counts of this clonotype. The chain is built from TRBV20-1 and TRBJ2-3; 11 bases are shared with TRBD2. With 0 bases clipped from V and 4 bases from J, the junction kept 12 bases outside the gene matches. CDR3 size: 18 residues. Per the germline V gene, CDR1 is DFQATT and CDR2 is SNEGSKA (reference sequence). CDR3 coding DNA: TGCAGTGCTAGAGACAGTAGGCTAGCGGGAGGCCTACCAGATACGCAGTATTTT. Encoded protein: CSARDSRLAGGLPDTQYF.

This clonotype turned up a few times. The V call is TRBV7-2, the J call TRBJ2-7; D is unclear. V lost 2 bases and J 2 bases, leaving 13 bases between the germline ends. CDR1 SGHTA and CDR2 FQGNSA come from the germline V gene. This CDR3 comprises 15 residues. The CDR3 loop is CASSLWARATYEQYF. The CDR3 nucleotides are TGTGCCAGCAGCTTATGGGCCAGAGCGACCTACGAGCAGTACTTC.

This clonotype was seen repeatedly, ten times or more. The rearrangement uses TRBV29-1 and TRBJ2-2; possible D gene TRBD1, 6 bases. Trimming cost V 3 bases and J 5 bases, with 13 bases left between them. The CDR3 loop spans 14 amino acids. The germline V gene encodes CDR1 SQVTM and CDR2 ANQGSEA. In DNA, the CDR3 is TGCAGCGTTGATGGTGGCAGGGGTACCGGGGAGCTGTTTTTT. Its protein is CSVDGGRGTGELFF.

A remark on this clonotype: A much larger clone is a single base away; this may be a read error. The chain is built from TRBV20-1 and TRBJ2-3, with 10 bases identical to TRBD2. Germline V gives CDR1 DFQATT, CDR2 SNEGSKA (reference sequence). The CDR3 covers 16 residues. After removal of 3 bases from V and 2 bases from J, the junction contained 8 bases not matched to a gene. The DNA of the CDR3 is TGCAGTGCTAGTTCGTTTAGCGGGGGGCCCACAGATACGCAGTATTTT. Amino acids: CSASSFSGGPTDTQYF.

This clonotype was observed a few times. This chain joins TRBV29-1 and TRBJ1-1; 7 bases align to TRBD1. This CDR3 spans 14 amino acids. The V and J ends lost 7 bases and 0 bases, in that order; junction bases with no gene match: 8. CDR1 and CDR2 from the germline V gene are SQVTM and ANQGSEA. CDR3 residues: CSAYGQALNTEAFF. The CDR3 bases are TGCAGCGCCTATGGACAGGCCCTGAACACTGAAGCTTTCTTT.

Only a few counts were recorded for this clonotype. The chain's CDR3 is CASSQEGRPTGELFF. As DNA, the CDR3 is TGCGCCAGCAGCCAGGAGGGGAGGCCCACCGGGGAGCTGTTTTTT. The V gene is TRBV4-1, the J gene TRBJ2-2; D may be TRBD2 (6 bases). This CDR3 is built from 15 residues. V shed 3 bases and J shed 4 bases, with 12 bases lying between them. Germline CDR1 is MGHRA and CDR2 is YSYEKL.

This clonotype occurred many times. V and J are TRBV20-1 and TRBJ1-1, with 8 bases identical to TRBD1. The germline CDR1 and CDR2 sequences are DFQATT and SNEGSKA (reference sequence). Germline trimming cut 0 bases from V and 2 bases from J; bases unmatched to any gene: 8. This CDR3 is built from 16 residues. CDR3 DNA sequence: TGCAGTGCTAGAGATCTTCGCAGGGGGCTCAACACTGAAGCTTTCTTT. This gives the protein CSARDLRRGLNTEAFF.

This clonotype was detected only a few times. The chain uses TRBV18 and TRBJ2-5; D is tentatively TRBD1 or TRBD2 (5 bases each). Trimming removed 5 bases from V and 5 bases from J, with 15 bases in between. Per the germline V gene, CDR1 is KGHSH and CDR2 is LQKENI. The CDR3 has 14 amino acids. The CDR3 protein is CASSYRRGGETQYF. The CDR3 nucleotides are TGTGCCAGCTCATATCGCCGGGGCGGCGAGACCCAGTACTTC.

In its sample, this clonotype was seen many times. The J gene is TRBJ2-1, the V gene TRBV20-1, with 7 nucleotides matching TRBD2. This CDR3 comprises 13 residues. Germline values: CDR1 DFQATT, CDR2 SNEGSKA (reference sequence). V was clipped by 4 bases and J by 12 bases; unmatched bases: 12. DNA for the CDR3: TGCAGTGCTAAAGCGGGACCCTTCGGGGTGCAGTTCTTC. This codes for CSAKAGPFGVQFF.

The chain couples TRBV14 to TRBJ2-1; D might be TRBD2 (5 bases). Germline V gene data show CDR1 as SGHDN and CDR2 as FVKESK. Trimming stripped 3 bases from V and 3 bases from J, with 15 bases between. The CDR3 has 16 residues. CDR3 DNA: TGTGCCAGCAGCCACCTCTCTAGCCGGATCTACAATGAGCAGTTCTTC. Translation gives CASSHLSSRIYNEQFF.

This clonotype showed up just a few times. This sequence joins TRBV5-1 and TRBJ2-3; TRBD2 agrees at 9 bases. From germline, CDR1 is SGHRS and CDR2 YFSETQ. V trimming: 0 bases; J trimming: 5 bases; junction bases outside the gene matches: 13. CDR3 length: 18 residues. The CDR3 DNA reads as TGCGCCAGCAGCTTGGAGGGGCGCGGGAGGGCCCGGGAAGATACGCAGTATTTT. This translates into CASSLEGRGRAREDTQYF.

This clonotype has more than one count but fewer than ten. The chain joins TRBV20-1 to TRBJ2-3; D ambiguous. CDR1 DFQATT and CDR2 SNEGSKA come from the germline V gene (reference sequence). This CDR3 region has 14 residues. The V and J ends lost 3 bases and 1 base respectively, with 11 bases between them. The CDR3 region is CSASFDGGTDTQYF. DNA of the CDR3: TGCAGTGCTAGCTTCGATGGGGGCACAGATACGCAGTATTTT.

This clonotype was counted ten times or more. This chain connects TRBV12-3 or TRBV12-4 to TRBJ2-3; 9 nucleotides match TRBD2. The ends lost 7 bases at V and 5 bases at J; junction bases unmatched: 4. The CDR3 spans 13 residues. CDR3 bases: TGTGCCAGCACCCGAGCGGGAGGAGATACGCAGTATTTT. It codes for CASTRAGGDTQYF.

This clonotype was recorded a few times. CDR3 region: CASSLGLAGIDTQYF. The DNA of the CDR3 is TGCGCCAGCAGCCTTGGACTAGCGGGAATAGATACGCAGTATTTT. The chain links TRBV5-1 to TRBJ2-3; 12 bases line up with TRBD2. This CDR3 has 15 amino acids. CDR1 is SGHRS, CDR2 YFSETQ, per germline. V shed 4 bases, J shed 5 bases, and the junction held 5 bases outside the gene matches.

There are many counts of this clonotype. The chain combines TRBV20-1 with TRBJ1-2; no clear D gene. Germline V gene lookup returns CDR1 DFQATT and CDR2 SNEGSKA (reference sequence). V was pared by 5 bases and J by 5 bases, with 21 bases between. CDR3 length: 15 amino acids. In DNA, the CDR3 is TGCAGTGCTCTGCGGGAATATCTTCCCTCGTATGGCTACACCTTC. It is translated as CSALREYLPSYGYTF.

In this sample, this clonotype turned up a few times. V and J are TRBV5-5 and TRBJ2-3; 10 bases line up with TRBD2. Germline lookup yields CDR1 SGHKS and CDR2 YYEKEE (reference sequence). J was trimmed by 4 bases and V by 4 bases; bases with no gene match: 6. The CDR3 is 15 residues long. The CDR3 DNA sequence: TGTGCCAGCAGCCAGAGCGGGGGGGCGGCAGATACGCAGTATTTT. This encodes CASSQSGGAADTQYF.

This clonotype turned up a few times. An end of the junction does not agree with germline; a read error may underlie this. The chain couples TRBV7-7 to TRBJ2-5; 10 bases are shared with TRBD1. The CDR3 covers 14 residues. CDR1 and CDR2 from the germline V gene are SSHAT and FNYEAQ (reference sequence). CDR3 bases: TGTGCTAGCAGCGTTGGACAGGGGGAAGAGACCCAGTACTTC. It is translated as CASSVGQGEETQYF. The whole variable domain, filled in from reference TRBV7-7 and TRBJ2-5, reads GAGVSQSPRYKVTKRGQDVTLRCDPISSHATLYWYQQALGQGPEFLTYFNYEAQPDKSGLPSDRFSAERPEGSISTLTIQRTEQRDSAMYRCASSVGQGEETQYFGPGTRLLVL.

The V gene is TRBV3-1, the J gene TRBJ2-7; D is possibly TRBD2 (6 bases). The germline V gene encodes CDR1 LGHDT and CDR2 YNNKEL (reference sequence). This CDR3 region has 15 residues. The V and J ends lost 4 bases and 3 bases respectively, with 16 bases between them. The CDR3 coding sequence is TGTGCCAGCAGCCCGACCGGGCTGGGAGGCTACGAGCAGTACTTC. Translation gives CASSPTGLGGYEQYF.

Many counts were recorded for this clonotype. V usage is TRBV7-8 and J usage is TRBJ2-3; weak D call: TRBD1 (6 bases). CDR3 length: 14 residues. V lost 5 bases, J lost 1 base, and 10 bases lay in between. Germline assignment: CDR1 SGHVS and CDR2 FQNEAQ. The CDR3 nucleotides are TGTGCCAGCAGCCTAGGACAGCGCACAGATACGCAGTATTTT. It specifies CASSLGQRTDTQYF.

The J gene is TRBJ2-2, the V gene TRBV5-1, with D possibly being TRBD1 (6 bases). The CDR3 consists of 15 residues. Per the germline V gene, CDR1 is SGHRS and CDR2 is YFSETQ. Deletions cut 1 base from V and 4 bases from J, with 11 bases between. The CDR3 sequence: CASSLLQGTTGELFF. The CDR3 DNA reads TGCGCCAGCAGCTTGCTCCAGGGGACCACCGGGGAGCTGTTTTTT.